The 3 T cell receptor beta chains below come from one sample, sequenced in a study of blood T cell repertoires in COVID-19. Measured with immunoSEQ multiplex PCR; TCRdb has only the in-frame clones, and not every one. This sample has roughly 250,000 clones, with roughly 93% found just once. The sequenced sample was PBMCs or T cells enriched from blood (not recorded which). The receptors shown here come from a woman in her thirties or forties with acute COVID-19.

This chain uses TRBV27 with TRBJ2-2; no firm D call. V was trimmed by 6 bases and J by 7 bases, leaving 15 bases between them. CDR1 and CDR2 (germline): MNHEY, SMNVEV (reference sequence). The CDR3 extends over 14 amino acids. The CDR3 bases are TGTGCCAGCAGACCCTACTTCAATAACGGGGAGCTGTTTTTT. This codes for CASRPYFNNGELFF.

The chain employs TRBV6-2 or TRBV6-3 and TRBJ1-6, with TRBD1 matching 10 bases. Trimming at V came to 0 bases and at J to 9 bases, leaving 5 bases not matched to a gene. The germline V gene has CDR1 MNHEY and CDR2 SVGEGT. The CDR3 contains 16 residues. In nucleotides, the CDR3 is TGTGCCAGCAGTTACTCGAGGGGACAGGGGAGTTCACCCCTCCACTTT. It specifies CASSYSRGQGSSPLHF.

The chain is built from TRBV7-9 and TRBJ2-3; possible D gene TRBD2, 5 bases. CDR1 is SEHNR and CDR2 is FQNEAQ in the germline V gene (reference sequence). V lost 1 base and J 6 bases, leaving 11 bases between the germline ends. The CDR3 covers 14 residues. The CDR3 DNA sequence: TGTGCCAGCAGCTTAGGAGGAGGTCTGGATACGCAGTATTTT. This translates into CASSLGGGLDTQYF.